The rows below give T cell receptor beta chains drawn from one sample of a study of blood T cell repertoires in COVID-19. The data were produced by immunoSEQ multiplex PCR, yet TCRdb's version contains in-frame clones alone and is incomplete. The table records roughly 150,000 clones, around 85% of them present only once. The sample consisted of PBMCs or T cells enriched from blood (not recorded which). The receptors derive from a woman in her 40s who had recovered from COVID-19. CDR3s include the opening cysteine and the closing phenylalanine or tryptophan. D genes are given only for firm matches. A row's size may be missing; if present it is once, few, many or a size class.

j_call	d_call	v_call	clone_size	cdr3_aa	cdr3_nt
TRBJ2-1	TRBD2	TRBV10-3	.	CAIWAGGLNEQFF	TGTGCCATCTGGGCGGGAGGACTGAATGAGCAGTTCTTC
TRBJ1-2	TRBD1	TRBV11-2	.	CASSPRTGDNYGYTF	TGTGCCAGCAGCCCCAGGACAGGGGACAACTATGGCTACACCTTC
TRBJ2-7	.	TRBV19	.	CASSIQGMNEQYF	TGTGCCAGTAGTATACAGGGCATGAACGAGCAGTACTTC
TRBJ2-3	.	TRBV4-1	.	CASSQAAVDTQYF	TGCGCCAGCAGCCAAGCGGCGGTAGATACGCAGTATTTT
TRBJ1-5	TRBD1	TRBV6-1	.	CASSETGGAGSARHF	TGTGCCAGCAGTGAGACAGGGGGCGCGGGATCAGCCCGCCATTTT
TRBJ2-2	.	TRBV2	.	CASSEPVAGPNTGELFF	TGTGCCAGCAGTGAACCTGTGGCAGGTCCGAACACCGGGGAGCTGTTTTTT
TRBJ2-7	TRBD2	TRBV6-6	.	CASSSLAGDPYEQYF	TGTGCCAGCAGTTCCCTAGCGGGGGATCCCTACGAGCAGTACTTC
TRBJ2-1	.	TRBV7-9	.	CASSSGGNEQFF	TGTGCCAGCAGCTCCGGGGGAAATGAGCAGTTCTTC
TRBJ1-1	.	TRBV4-1	.	CASSQDPEGTEAFF	TGCGCCAGCAGCCAAGACCCTGAGGGCACTGAAGCTTTCTTT
TRBJ2-5	.	TRBV3-1/TRBV3-2	.	CASSFTGLASETQYF	TGTGCCAGCAGCTTCACCGGGCTAGCTTCGGAGACCCAGTACTTC
TRBJ2-7	.	TRBV7-8	once	CASAWDSEKYF	TGTGCCAGCGCTTGGGACTCCGAAAAGTACTTC
TRBJ2-1	TRBD2	TRBV5-1	few	CASSKLAGGYNEQFF	TGCGCCAGCAGCAAACTAGCGGGGGGCTACAATGAGCAGTTCTTC
TRBJ1-2	TRBD1	TRBV29-1	.	CSAAGGQGVYGYTF	TGCAGCGCCGCGGGGGGACAGGGCGTCTATGGCTACACCTTC
TRBJ1-2	TRBD1	TRBV5-1	.	CASSRGQAGRGYTF	TGCGCCAGCAGCCGGGGACAGGCGGGTCGTGGCTACACCTTC
TRBJ1-1	.	TRBV3-1/TRBV3-2	.	CASSQGGGRNTEAFF	TGTGCCAGCAGCCAAGGGGGGGGACGGAACACTGAAGCTTTCTTT
TRBJ1-1	TRBD1	TRBV18	few	CASSPTGEGTEAFF	TGTGCCAGCTCACCGACAGGGGAGGGCACTGAAGCTTTCTTT
TRBJ2-3	TRBD2	TRBV2	.	CASSQLADLSDTQYF	TGTGCCAGCAGTCAACTAGCGGACTTAAGTGATACGCAGTATTTT
TRBJ2-1	.	TRBV10-1	once	CASSRTGLEQFF	TGCGCCAGCTCCCGAACGGGACTTGAGCAGTTCTTC
TRBJ2-7	.	TRBV7-9	.	CASSRTVSYEQYF	TGTGCCAGCAGCCGGACAGTCTCCTACGAGCAGTACTTC
TRBJ2-7	TRBD2	TRBV3-1/TRBV3-2	.	CASSQDPWKLAGSYEQYF	TGTGCCAGCAGCCAAGATCCCTGGAAACTAGCGGGATCCTACGAGCAGTACTTC